Reported below is one T cell receptor (beta chain). This record comes from a study of blood T cell repertoires in COVID-19. Sequenced by immunoSEQ multiplex PCR; TCRdb stores in-frame clones only, minus some. The data contain 360,000 or so clones, roughly four fifths of them seen just once; the ten biggest clones take up approximately 4.7%. Sequenced: PBMCs or T cells enriched from blood (not recorded which). The clonotype comes from a woman in her forties or fifties who had recovered from COVID-19.

The CDR3 DNA reads TGTGCCAGCAGCTTATTGGGGCGGATTACCTTC. This gives the protein CASSLLGRITF. The chain joins TRBV7-9 to TRBJ1-2, with D maybe TRBD1 (5 bases). There are 11 residues in the CDR3. Germline CDR1 SEHNR, CDR2 FQNEAQ (reference sequence). V lost 2 bases and J 14 bases, leaving 12 bases between the germline ends.